The present TCR beta chain was sequenced within a study of T cell responses to AZD1222 COVID-19 vaccine. Trimming took 4 bases from V and 1 from J; bases not matched to a gene: 0. The length of the CDR3 is 14 residues. CDR1 and CDR2 (germline): SGHRS, YFSETQ. Notes on this clone: Its specificity is unknown.

The data were produced by immunoSEQ multiplex PCR, yet TCRdb's version contains in-frame clones alone and is incomplete. The data show approximately 120,000 clones, with around 89% seen just once and 11% held by the top ten. General study findings and limits: Donors were largely white British and mainly female; clonal diversity was possibly underestimated. Close to half of all spike-specific TCRs reportedly target regions of the variants that are unmutated.

The J gene is TRBJ1-1, the V gene TRBV5-1, with 11 bases fitting TRBD1. This clonotype was obtained from an adult in good health. The material sequenced was peripheral blood, taken on day 0 of MenACWY control vaccination. The CDR3 sequence is CASSGQGANTEAFF. The DNA of the CDR3 is TGCGCCAGCAGCGGACAGGGGGCGAACACTGAAGCTTTCTTT.